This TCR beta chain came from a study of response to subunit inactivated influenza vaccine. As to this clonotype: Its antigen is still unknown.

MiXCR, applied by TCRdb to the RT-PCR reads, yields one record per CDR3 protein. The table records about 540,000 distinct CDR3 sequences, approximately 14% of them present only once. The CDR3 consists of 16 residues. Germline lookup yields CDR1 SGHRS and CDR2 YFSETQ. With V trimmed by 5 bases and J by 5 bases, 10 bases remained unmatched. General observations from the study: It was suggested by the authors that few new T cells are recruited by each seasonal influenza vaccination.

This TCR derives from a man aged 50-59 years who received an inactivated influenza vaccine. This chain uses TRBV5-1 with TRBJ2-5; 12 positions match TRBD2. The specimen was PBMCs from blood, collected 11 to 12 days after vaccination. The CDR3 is CASRPSTSGGGETQYF. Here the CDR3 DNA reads TGCGCCAGCAGACCGTCGACTAGCGGGGGAGGTGAGACCCAGTACTTC.